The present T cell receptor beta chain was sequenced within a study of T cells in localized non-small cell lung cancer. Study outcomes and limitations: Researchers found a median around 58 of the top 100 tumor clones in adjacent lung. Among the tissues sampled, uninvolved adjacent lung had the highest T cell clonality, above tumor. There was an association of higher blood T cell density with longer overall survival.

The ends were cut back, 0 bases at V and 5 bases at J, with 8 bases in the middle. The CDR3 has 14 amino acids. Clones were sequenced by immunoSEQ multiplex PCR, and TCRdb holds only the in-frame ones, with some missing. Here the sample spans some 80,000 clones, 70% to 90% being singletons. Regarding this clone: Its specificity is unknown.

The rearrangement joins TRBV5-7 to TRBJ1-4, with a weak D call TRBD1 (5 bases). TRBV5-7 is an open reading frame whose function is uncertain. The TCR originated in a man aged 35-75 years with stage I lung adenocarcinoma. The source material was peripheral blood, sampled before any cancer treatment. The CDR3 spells CASSLGGDNEKLFF. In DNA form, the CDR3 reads TGTGCCAGCAGCTTGGGGGGGGACAATGAAAAACTGTTTTTT.